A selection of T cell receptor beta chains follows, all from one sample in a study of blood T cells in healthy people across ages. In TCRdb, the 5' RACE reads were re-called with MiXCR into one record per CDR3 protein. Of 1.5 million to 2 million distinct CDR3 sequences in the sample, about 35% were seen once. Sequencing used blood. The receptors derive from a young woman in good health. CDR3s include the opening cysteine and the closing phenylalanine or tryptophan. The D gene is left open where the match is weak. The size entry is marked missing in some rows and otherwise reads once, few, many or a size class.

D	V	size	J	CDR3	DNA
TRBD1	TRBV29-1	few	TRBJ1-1	CSVETGASQNTEAFF	TGCAGCGTTGAAACAGGGGCCTCCCAGAACACTGAAGCTTTCTTT
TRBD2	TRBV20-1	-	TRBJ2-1	CSARNVAGDHSYNEQFF	TGCAGTGCTAGAAACGTCGCGGGGGACCACTCCTACAATGAGCAGTTCTTC
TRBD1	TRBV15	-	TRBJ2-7	CATGQGAGEQYF	TGTGCCACCGGACAGGGGGCCGGCGAGCAGTACTTC
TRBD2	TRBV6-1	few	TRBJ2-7	CASSEFKASGSYEQYF	TGTGCCAGCAGTGAATTTAAGGCTAGCGGATCGTACGAGCAGTACTTC
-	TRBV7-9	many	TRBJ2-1	CASSLEGTYNEQFF	TGTGCCAGCAGCTTAGAGGGCACCTACAATGAGCAGTTCTTC
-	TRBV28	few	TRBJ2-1	CASRLTKGSYNEQFF	TGTGCCAGCAGATTAACCAAGGGATCCTACAATGAGCAGTTCTTC
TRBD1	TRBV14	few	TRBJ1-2	CASSPDTGQVYGYTF	TGTGCCAGCAGCCCCGACACCGGACAGGTCTATGGCTACACCTTC
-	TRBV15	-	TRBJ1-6	CATSRVRYNSPLHF	TGTGCCACCAGCAGAGTCCGCTATAATTCACCCCTCCACTTT
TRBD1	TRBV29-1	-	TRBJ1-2	CSVEVITGTGPPYDYGYTF	TGCAGCGTTGAAGTTATTACCGGGACAGGACCGCCGTATGACTATGGCTACACCTTC
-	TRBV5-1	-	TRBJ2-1	CASSAPGDLYNEQFF	TGCGCCAGCAGCGCCCCAGGGGACCTTTACAATGAGCAGTTCTTC
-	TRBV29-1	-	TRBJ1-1	CSVKSSVVRTEAFF	TGCAGCGTTAAATCATCGGTGGTAAGGACTGAAGCTTTCTTT
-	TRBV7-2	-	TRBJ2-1	CTSSLAVSASGFGEQFF	TGTACCAGCAGCTTAGCAGTCTCGGCTAGTGGATTCGGTGAGCAGTTCTTC
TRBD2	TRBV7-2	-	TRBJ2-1	CASSFSGATDEQFF	TGTGCCAGCAGCTTTAGCGGGGCCACGGATGAGCAGTTCTTC
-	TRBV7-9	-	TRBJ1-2	CASSSARQSLNYGYTF	TGTGCCAGCAGCTCCGCGCGACAGAGCTTAAACTATGGCTACACCTTC
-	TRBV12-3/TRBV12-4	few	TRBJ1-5	CASSLGGTQPQHF	TGTGCCAGCAGTTTAGGGGGAACTCAGCCCCAGCATTTT
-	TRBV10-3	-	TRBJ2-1	CAIRGQGGDEQFF	TGTGCCATCAGGGGCCAGGGGGGAGATGAGCAGTTCTTC
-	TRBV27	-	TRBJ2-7	CASSFLRLGGYEQYF	TGTGCCAGCAGTTTCCTCCGACTAGGCGGCTACGAGCAGTACTTC